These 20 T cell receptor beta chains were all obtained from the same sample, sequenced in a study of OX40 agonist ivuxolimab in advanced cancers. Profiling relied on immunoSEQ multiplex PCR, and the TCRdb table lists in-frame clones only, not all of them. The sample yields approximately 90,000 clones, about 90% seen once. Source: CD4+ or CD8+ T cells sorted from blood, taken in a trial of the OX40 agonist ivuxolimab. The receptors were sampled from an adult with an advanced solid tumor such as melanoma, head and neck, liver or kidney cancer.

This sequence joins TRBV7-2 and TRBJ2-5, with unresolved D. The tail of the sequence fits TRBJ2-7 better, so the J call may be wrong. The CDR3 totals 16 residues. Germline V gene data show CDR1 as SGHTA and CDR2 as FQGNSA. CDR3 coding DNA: TGTGCCAGCAGCTTAGCTCCTACAGCTAGAGCTCACGAGCAGTACTTC. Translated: CASSLAPTARAHEQYF.

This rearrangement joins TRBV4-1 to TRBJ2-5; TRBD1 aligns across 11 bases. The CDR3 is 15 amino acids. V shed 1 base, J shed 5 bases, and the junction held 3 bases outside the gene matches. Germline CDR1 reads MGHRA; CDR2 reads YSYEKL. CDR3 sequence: CASSQGDRGWETQYF. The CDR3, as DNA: TGCGCCAGCAGCCAAGGGGACAGGGGGTGGGAGACCCAGTACTTC.

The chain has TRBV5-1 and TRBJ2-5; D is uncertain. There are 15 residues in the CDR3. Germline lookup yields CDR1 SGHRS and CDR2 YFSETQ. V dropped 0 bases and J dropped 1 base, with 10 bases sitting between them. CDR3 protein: CASSLEPGGQETQYF. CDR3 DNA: TGCGCCAGCAGCTTGGAACCAGGCGGCCAAGAGACCCAGTACTTC.

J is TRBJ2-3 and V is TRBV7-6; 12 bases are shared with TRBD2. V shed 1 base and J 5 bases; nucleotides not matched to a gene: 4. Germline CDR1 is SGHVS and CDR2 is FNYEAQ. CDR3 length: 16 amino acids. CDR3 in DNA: TGTGCCAGCAGCTTAGGTCTAGCGGGAGGGGAAGATACGCAGTATTTT. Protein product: CASSLGLAGGEDTQYF. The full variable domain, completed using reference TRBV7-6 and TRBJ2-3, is GAGVSQSPRYKVTKRGQDVALRCDPISGHVSLYWYRQALGQGPEFLTYFNYEAQQDKSGLPNDRFSAERPEGSISTLTIQRTEQRDSAMYRCASSLGLAGGEDTQYFGPGTRLTVL.

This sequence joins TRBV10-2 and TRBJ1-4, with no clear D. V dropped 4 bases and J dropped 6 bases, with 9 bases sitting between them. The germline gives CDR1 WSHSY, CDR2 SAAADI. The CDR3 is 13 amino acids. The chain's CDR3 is CASSGIAHEKLFF. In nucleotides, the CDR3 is TGCGCCAGCAGTGGGATCGCGCATGAAAAACTGTTTTTT.

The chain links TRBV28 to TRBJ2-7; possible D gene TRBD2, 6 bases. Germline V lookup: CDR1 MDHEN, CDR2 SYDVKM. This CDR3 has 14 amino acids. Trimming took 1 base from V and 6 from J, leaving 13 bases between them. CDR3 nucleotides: TGTGCCAGCAGTTTATATACGGGGGTACCCGAGCAGTACTTC. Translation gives CASSLYTGVPEQYF.

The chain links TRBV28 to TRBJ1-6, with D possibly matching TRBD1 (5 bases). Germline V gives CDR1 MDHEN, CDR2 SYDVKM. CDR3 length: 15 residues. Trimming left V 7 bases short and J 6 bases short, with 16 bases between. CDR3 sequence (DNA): TGTGCCAGCATCCAAACCGGGACTATTAATTCACCCCTCCACTTT. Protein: CASIQTGTINSPLHF.

CDR3: CASSLGLGSYEQYF. CDR3 in DNA: TGCGCCAGCAGCCTGGGACTAGGGAGCTACGAGCAGTACTTC. This chain connects TRBV5-1 to TRBJ2-7, with 8 bases identical to TRBD2. Unmatched junction bases numbered 6, after V lost 4 bases and J lost 3 bases. This CDR3 spans 14 amino acids. The germline V gene has CDR1 SGHRS and CDR2 YFSETQ.

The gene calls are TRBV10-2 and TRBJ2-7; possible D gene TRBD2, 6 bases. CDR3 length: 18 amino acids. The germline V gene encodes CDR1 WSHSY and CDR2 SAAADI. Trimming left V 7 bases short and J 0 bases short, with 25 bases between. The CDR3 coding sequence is TGCGCCAGCAAGGCAATATTGAGTAGGAGGGCCAGCTCCTACGAGCAGTACTTC. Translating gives CASKAILSRRASSYEQYF.

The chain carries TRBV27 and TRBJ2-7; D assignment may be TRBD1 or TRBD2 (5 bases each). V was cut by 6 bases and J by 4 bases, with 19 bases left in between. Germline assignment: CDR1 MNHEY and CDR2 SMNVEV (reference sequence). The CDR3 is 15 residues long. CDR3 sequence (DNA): TGTGCCAGCAGACTTTACGGGGCCCTTCTTTACGAGCAGTACTTC. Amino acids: CASRLYGALLYEQYF.

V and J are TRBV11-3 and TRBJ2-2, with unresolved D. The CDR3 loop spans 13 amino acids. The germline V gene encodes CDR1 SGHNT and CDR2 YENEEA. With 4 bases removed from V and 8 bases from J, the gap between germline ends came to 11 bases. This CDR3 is CASSSSQTGELFF. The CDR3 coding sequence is TGTGCCAGCAGCTCAAGTCAAACGGGGGAGCTGTTTTTT.

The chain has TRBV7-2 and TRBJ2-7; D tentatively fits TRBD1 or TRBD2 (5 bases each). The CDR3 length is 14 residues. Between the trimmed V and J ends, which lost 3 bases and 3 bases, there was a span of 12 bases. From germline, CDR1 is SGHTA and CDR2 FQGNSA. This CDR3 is CASSLGRTIYEQYF. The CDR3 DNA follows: TGTGCCAGCAGCTTGGGACGGACGATCTACGAGCAGTACTTC.

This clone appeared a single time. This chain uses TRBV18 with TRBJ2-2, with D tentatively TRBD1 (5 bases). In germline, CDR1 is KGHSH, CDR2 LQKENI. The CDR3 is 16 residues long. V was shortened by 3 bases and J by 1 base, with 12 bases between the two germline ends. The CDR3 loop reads CASSPPLTVNTGELFF. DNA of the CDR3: TGTGCCAGCTCACCCCCTTTGACAGTGAACACCGGGGAGCTGTTTTTT.

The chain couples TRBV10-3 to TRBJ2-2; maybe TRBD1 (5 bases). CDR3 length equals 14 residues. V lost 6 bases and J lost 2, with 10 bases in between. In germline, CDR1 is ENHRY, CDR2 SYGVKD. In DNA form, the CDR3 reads TGTGCCATCAGGGGGCAGAGTAACACCGGGGAGCTGTTTTTT. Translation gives CAIRGQSNTGELFF.

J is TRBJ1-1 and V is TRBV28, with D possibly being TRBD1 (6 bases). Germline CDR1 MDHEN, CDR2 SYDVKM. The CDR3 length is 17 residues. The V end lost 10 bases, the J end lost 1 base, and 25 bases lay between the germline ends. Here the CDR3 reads CATGGTTRGIRNTEAFF. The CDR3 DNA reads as TGTGCCACCGGGGGCACCACAAGGGGTATTAGGAACACTGAAGCTTTCTTT.

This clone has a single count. CDR3 region: CASSLAAGNTIYF. The CDR3, as DNA: TGTGCCAGCAGCTTGGCCGCTGGAAACACCATATATTTT. The chain links TRBV5-6 to TRBJ1-3; D is uncertain. CDR1 and CDR2 from the germline V gene are SGHDT and YYEEEE. The V gene lost 0 bases and the J gene lost 2 bases, with 3 bases spanning the gap. The CDR3 extends over 13 amino acids.

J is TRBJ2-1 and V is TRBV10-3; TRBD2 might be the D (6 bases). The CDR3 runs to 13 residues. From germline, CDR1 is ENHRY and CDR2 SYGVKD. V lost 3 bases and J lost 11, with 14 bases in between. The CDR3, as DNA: TGTGCCATCAGTGAACTAGCTGGTCGAAAGCAGTTCTTC. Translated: CAISELAGRKQFF.

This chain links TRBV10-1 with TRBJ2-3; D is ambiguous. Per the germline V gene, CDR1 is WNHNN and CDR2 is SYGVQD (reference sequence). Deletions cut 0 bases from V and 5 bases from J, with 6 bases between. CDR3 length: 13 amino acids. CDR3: CASSESLGDTQYF. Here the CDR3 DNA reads TGCGCCAGCAGTGAGTCCCTGGGAGATACGCAGTATTTT.

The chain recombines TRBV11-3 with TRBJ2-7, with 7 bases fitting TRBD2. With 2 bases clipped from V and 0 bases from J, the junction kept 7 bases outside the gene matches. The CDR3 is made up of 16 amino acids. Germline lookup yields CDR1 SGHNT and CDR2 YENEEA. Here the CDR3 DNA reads TGTGCCAGCAGCTTATCTCCTAGCGGATACTCCTACGAGCAGTACTTC. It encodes CASSLSPSGYSYEQYF.

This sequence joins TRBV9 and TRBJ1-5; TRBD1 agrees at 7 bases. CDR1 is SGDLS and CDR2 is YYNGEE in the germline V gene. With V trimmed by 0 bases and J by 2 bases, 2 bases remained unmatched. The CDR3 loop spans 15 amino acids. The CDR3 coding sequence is TGTGCCAGCAGCGTAGGTCAGGGGGGCAATCAGCCCCAGCATTTT. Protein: CASSVGQGGNQPQHF.